The rows below give T cell receptor beta chains drawn from one sample of a study of T cells in Graves' hyperthyroidism and ophthalmopathy. MiXCR was run by TCRdb on the multiplex PCR reads, yielding one entry per CDR3 protein. The table lists 500,000 or so distinct CDR3 sequences, around 16% of them singletons. Material: blood. The receptor source for this set is a woman in her 30s with Graves' ophthalmopathy. Both conserved end residues are part of each CDR3. A D gene is named only where the DNA matches it firmly. Not all rows give a size; the values are once, few, many and, for expanded clones, a class.

v_call: TRBV7-9
clone_size: -
d_call: -
j_call: TRBJ2-1
cdr3_aa: CASSPDAYNEQFF
cdr3_nt: TGTGCCAGCAGCCCGGACGCATACAATGAGCAGTTCTTC

v_call: TRBV5-1
clone_size: many
d_call: -
j_call: TRBJ2-1
cdr3_aa: CASRPAVGYEQFF
cdr3_nt: TGCGCCAGCAGGCCCGCGGTAGGATATGAGCAGTTCTTC

v_call: TRBV19
clone_size: few
d_call: -
j_call: TRBJ2-7
cdr3_aa: CASSMDASYEQYF
cdr3_nt: TGTGCCAGTAGTATGGACGCATCCTACGAGCAGTACTTC

v_call: TRBV3-1
clone_size: many
d_call: -
j_call: TRBJ1-1
cdr3_aa: CASKRTVSNTEAFF
cdr3_nt: TGTGCCAGCAAGCGGACAGTCTCGAACACTGAAGCTTTCTTT

v_call: TRBV20-1
clone_size: many
d_call: -
j_call: TRBJ2-1
cdr3_aa: CSAWIGGYPNEQFF
cdr3_nt: TGCAGTGCTTGGATTGGGGGCTATCCCAATGAGCAGTTCTTC

v_call: TRBV5-1
clone_size: few
d_call: -
j_call: TRBJ2-5
cdr3_aa: CASSLGEFLGETQYF
cdr3_nt: TGCGCCAGCAGCTTGGGCGAATTTCTCGGGGAGACCCAGTACTTC

v_call: TRBV10-2
clone_size: few
d_call: TRBD2
j_call: TRBJ2-1
cdr3_aa: CASRGLAGVSYNEQFF
cdr3_nt: TGCGCCAGCAGAGGACTAGCGGGAGTTTCCTACAATGAGCAGTTCTTC

v_call: TRBV7-2
clone_size: many
d_call: -
j_call: TRBJ2-5
cdr3_aa: CASSLVMGTQETQYF
cdr3_nt: TGTGCCAGCAGCTTAGTCATGGGTACCCAAGAGACCCAGTACTTC

v_call: TRBV5-4
clone_size: -
d_call: -
j_call: TRBJ2-7
cdr3_aa: CASSSQNSFCEQYF
cdr3_nt: TGTGCCAGCAGCTCGCAGAACAGTTTCTGCGAGCAGTACTTC

v_call: TRBV12-3/TRBV12-4
clone_size: many
d_call: -
j_call: TRBJ2-3
cdr3_aa: CASSLSSNTDTQYF
cdr3_nt: TGTGCCAGCAGTTTAAGCTCGAACACAGATACGCAGTATTTT

v_call: TRBV5-1
clone_size: -
d_call: TRBD2
j_call: TRBJ2-2
cdr3_aa: CASSPLSGIRNTGELFF
cdr3_nt: TGCGCCAGCAGCCCCCTAAGCGGGATTAGGAACACCGGGGAGCTGTTTTTT

v_call: TRBV20-1
clone_size: -
d_call: -
j_call: TRBJ2-3
cdr3_aa: CSASFYLRRADTQYF
cdr3_nt: TGCAGTGCTAGTTTTTACCTCCGTCGGGCAGATACGCAGTATTTT

v_call: TRBV5-1
clone_size: many
d_call: -
j_call: TRBJ1-5
cdr3_aa: CAVKAERYSNQPQHF
cdr3_nt: TGCGCCGTTAAGGCCGAACGATATAGCAATCAGCCCCAGCATTTT

v_call: TRBV5-6
clone_size: -
d_call: -
j_call: TRBJ1-3
cdr3_aa: CASSFGPNSGNTIYF
cdr3_nt: TGTGCCAGCAGCTTCGGGCCGAACTCTGGAAACACCATATATTTT

v_call: TRBV28
clone_size: -
d_call: TRBD1
j_call: TRBJ2-7
cdr3_aa: CASRQGQEPYEQYF
cdr3_nt: TGTGCCAGCAGGCAAGGACAGGAGCCCTACGAGCAGTACTTC

v_call: TRBV4-1
clone_size: -
d_call: -
j_call: TRBJ2-1
cdr3_aa: CASSQGSWGNEQFF
cdr3_nt: TGCGCCAGCAGCCAAGGCTCTTGGGGTAATGAGCAGTTCTTC

v_call: TRBV24-1
clone_size: many
d_call: TRBD1
j_call: TRBJ1-2
cdr3_aa: CATSDWTGSGYTF
cdr3_nt: TGTGCCACCAGTGATTGGACAGGGAGTGGCTACACCTTC

v_call: TRBV20-1
clone_size: many
d_call: -
j_call: TRBJ1-5
cdr3_aa: CSARNPAAVNTQHF
cdr3_nt: TGCAGTGCTAGGAATCCCGCAGCGGTCAACACCCAGCATTTT

v_call: TRBV20-1
clone_size: many
d_call: -
j_call: TRBJ2-1
cdr3_aa: CSARDILRAYSYNEQFF
cdr3_nt: TGCAGTGCTAGAGATATTCTCCGGGCCTACTCCTACAATGAGCAGTTCTTC

v_call: TRBV10-1
clone_size: few
d_call: TRBD2
j_call: TRBJ2-2
cdr3_aa: CASSELAGNAGELFF
cdr3_nt: TGCGCCAGCAGTGAACTAGCGGGTAATGCCGGGGAGCTGTTTTTT

v_call: TRBV29-1
clone_size: few
d_call: -
j_call: TRBJ2-5
cdr3_aa: CSVSTGSALETQYF
cdr3_nt: TGCAGCGTATCGACAGGCTCGGCTTTGGAGACCCAGTACTTC

v_call: TRBV20-1
clone_size: -
d_call: TRBD2
j_call: TRBJ2-1
cdr3_aa: CSAVAGGVYEQFF
cdr3_nt: TGCAGTGCAGTAGCGGGAGGGGTCTATGAGCAGTTCTTC

v_call: TRBV30
clone_size: many
d_call: -
j_call: TRBJ2-1
cdr3_aa: CAWSVGFGRPSSYNEQFF
cdr3_nt: TGTGCCTGGAGTGTGGGCTTTGGACGCCCGAGCTCCTACAATGAGCAGTTCTTC

v_call: TRBV11-2
clone_size: many
d_call: TRBD2
j_call: TRBJ2-5
cdr3_aa: CASRIAGEETQYF
cdr3_nt: TGTGCCAGCAGGATAGCGGGAGAGGAGACCCAGTACTTC

v_call: TRBV28
clone_size: many
d_call: -
j_call: TRBJ2-7
cdr3_aa: CASSLYDEQYF
cdr3_nt: TGTGCCAGCAGTTTATATGACGAGCAGTACTTC

v_call: TRBV7-3
clone_size: few
d_call: -
j_call: TRBJ2-7
cdr3_aa: CASSLIHRAGEYEQYF
cdr3_nt: TGTGCCAGCAGCTTAATCCATCGGGCGGGCGAATACGAGCAGTACTTC

v_call: TRBV29-1
clone_size: many
d_call: -
j_call: TRBJ1-1
cdr3_aa: CSTRGALNTEAFF
cdr3_nt: TGCAGCACCAGGGGAGCCCTGAACACTGAAGCTTTCTTT

v_call: TRBV3-1
clone_size: few
d_call: TRBD2
j_call: TRBJ2-1
cdr3_aa: CASSRGGDQWGNEQFF
cdr3_nt: TGTGCCAGCAGCCGTGGGGGGGACCAGTGGGGGAATGAGCAGTTCTTC

v_call: TRBV4-2
clone_size: many
d_call: -
j_call: TRBJ1-5
cdr3_aa: CASSQDGTQPQHF
cdr3_nt: TGTGCCAGCAGCCAAGATGGAACTCAGCCCCAGCATTTT

v_call: TRBV6-2/TRBV6-3
clone_size: -
d_call: -
j_call: TRBJ1-4
cdr3_aa: CASSSNTKEKLFF
cdr3_nt: TGTGCCAGCAGCTCCAATACGAAAGAAAAACTGTTTTTT

v_call: TRBV6-5
clone_size: -
d_call: TRBD2
j_call: TRBJ2-7
cdr3_aa: CASSYPGTSANYEQYF
cdr3_nt: TGTGCCAGCAGTTACCCCGGGACTAGCGCAAACTACGAGCAGTACTTC

v_call: TRBV7-2
clone_size: few
d_call: -
j_call: TRBJ2-7
cdr3_aa: CASSFLDRYLRYEQYF
cdr3_nt: TGTGCCAGCAGCTTCCTCGACAGATATCTCCGGTACGAGCAGTACTTC